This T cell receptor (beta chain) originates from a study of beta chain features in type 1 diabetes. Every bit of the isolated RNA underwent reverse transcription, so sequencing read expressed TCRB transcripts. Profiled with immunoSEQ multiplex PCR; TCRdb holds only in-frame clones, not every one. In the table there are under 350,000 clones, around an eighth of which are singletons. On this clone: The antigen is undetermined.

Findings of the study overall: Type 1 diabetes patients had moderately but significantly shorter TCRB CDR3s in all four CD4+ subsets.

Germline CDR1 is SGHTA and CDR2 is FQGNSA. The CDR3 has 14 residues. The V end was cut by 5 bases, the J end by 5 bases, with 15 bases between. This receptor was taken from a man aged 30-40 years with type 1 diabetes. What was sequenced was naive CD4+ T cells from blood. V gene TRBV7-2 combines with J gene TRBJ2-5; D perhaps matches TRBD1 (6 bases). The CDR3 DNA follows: TGTGCCAGCAGCCCAGGGGTGGTGTACGAGACCCAGTACTTC. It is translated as CASSPGVVYETQYF.